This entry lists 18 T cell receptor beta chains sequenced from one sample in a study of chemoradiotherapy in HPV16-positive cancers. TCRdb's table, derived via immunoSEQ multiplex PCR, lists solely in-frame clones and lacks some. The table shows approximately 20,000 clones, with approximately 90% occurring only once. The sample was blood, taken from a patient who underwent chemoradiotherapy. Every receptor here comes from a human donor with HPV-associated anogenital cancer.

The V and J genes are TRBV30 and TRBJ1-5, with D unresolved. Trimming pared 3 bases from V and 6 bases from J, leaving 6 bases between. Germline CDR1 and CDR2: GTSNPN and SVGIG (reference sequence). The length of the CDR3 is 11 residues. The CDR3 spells CAWRVGQPQHF. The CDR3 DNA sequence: TGTGCCTGGAGAGTGGGTCAGCCCCAGCATTTT.

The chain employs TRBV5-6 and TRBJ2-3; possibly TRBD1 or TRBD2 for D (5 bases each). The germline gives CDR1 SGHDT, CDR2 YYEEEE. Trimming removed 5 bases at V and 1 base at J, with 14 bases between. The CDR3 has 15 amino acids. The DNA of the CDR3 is TGTGCCAGCAGACCCCGAGGGGCGGGCACAGATACGCAGTATTTT. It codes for CASRPRGAGTDTQYF.

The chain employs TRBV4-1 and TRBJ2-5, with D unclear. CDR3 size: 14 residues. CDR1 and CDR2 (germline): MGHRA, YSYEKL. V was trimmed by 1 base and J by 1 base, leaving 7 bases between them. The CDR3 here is CASSQGDGQETQYF. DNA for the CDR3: TGCGCCAGCAGCCAAGGAGACGGCCAAGAGACCCAGTACTTC.

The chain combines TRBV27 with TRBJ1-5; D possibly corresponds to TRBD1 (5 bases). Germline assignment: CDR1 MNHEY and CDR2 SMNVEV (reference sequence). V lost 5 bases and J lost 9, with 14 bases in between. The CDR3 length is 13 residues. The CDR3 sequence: CASSTGRGTPQHF. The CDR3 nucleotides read TGTGCCAGCAGTACGGGACGGGGGACGCCCCAGCATTTT.

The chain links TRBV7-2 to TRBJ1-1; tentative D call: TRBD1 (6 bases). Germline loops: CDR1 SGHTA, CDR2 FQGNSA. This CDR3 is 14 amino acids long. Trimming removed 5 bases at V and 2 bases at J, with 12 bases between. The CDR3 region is CASSKGHANTEAFF. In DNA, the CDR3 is TGTGCCAGCAGCAAGGGACACGCCAACACTGAAGCTTTCTTT.

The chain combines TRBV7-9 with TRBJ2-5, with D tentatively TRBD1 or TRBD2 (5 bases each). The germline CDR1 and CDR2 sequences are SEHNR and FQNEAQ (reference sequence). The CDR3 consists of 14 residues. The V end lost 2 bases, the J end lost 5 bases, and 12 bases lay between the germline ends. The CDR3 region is CASSLYGAWETQYF. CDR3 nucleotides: TGTGCCAGCAGCTTATACGGGGCCTGGGAGACCCAGTACTTC.

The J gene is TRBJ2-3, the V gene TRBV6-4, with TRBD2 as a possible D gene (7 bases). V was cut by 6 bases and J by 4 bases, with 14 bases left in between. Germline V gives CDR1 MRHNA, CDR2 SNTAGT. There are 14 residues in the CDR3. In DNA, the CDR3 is TGTGCCAGCAGGGCCGGGGGGCCCGCAGATACGCAGTATTTT. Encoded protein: CASRAGGPADTQYF.

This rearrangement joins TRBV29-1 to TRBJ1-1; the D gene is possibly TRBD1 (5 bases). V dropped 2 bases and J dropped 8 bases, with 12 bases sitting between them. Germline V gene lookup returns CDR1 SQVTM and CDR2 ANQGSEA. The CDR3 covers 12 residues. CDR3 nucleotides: TGCAGCGTTGAATTTGTCGGGGGGGAAGCTTTCTTT. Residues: CSVEFVGGEAFF.

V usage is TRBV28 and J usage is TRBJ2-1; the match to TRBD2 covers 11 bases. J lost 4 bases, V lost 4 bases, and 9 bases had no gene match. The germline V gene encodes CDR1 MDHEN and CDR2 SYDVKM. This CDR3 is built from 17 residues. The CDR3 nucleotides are TGTGCCAGCAGTTCTTCTATAGCGGGGGGGAAATACAATGAGCAGTTCTTC. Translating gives CASSSSIAGGKYNEQFF. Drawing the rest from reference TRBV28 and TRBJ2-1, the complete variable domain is DVKVTQSSRYLVKRTGEKVFLECVQDMDHENMFWYRQDPGLGLRLIYFSYDVKMKEKGDIPEGYSVSREKKERFSLILESASTNQTSMYLCASSSSIAGGKYNEQFFGPGTRLTVL.

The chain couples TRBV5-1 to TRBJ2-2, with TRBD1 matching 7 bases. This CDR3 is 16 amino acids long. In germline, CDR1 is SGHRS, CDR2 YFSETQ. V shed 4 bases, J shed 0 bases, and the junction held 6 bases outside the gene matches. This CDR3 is CASSPTGASNTGELFF. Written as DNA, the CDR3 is TGCGCCAGCAGCCCAACAGGGGCCTCGAACACCGGGGAGCTGTTTTTT. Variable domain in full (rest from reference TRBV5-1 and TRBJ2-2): KAGVTQTPRYLIKTRGQQVTLSCSPISGHRSVSWYQQTPGQGLQFLFEYFSETQRNKGNFPGRFSGRQFSNSRSEMNVSTLELGDSALYLCASSPTGASNTGELFFGEGSRLTVL.

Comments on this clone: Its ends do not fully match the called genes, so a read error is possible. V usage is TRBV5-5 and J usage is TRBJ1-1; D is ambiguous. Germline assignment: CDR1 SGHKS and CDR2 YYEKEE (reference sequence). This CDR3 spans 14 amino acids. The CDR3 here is CASSQELTLTEAFF. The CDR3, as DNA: TGCGCCAGCAGCCAAGAGCTCACCCTCACTGAAGCTTTCTTT.

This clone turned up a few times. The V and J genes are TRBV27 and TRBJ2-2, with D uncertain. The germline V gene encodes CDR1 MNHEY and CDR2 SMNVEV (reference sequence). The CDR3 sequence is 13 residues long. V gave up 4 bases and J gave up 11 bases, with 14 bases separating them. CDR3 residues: CASSYPVLGELFF. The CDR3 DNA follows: TGTGCCAGCAGTTATCCTGTTTTAGGAGAGCTGTTTTTT.

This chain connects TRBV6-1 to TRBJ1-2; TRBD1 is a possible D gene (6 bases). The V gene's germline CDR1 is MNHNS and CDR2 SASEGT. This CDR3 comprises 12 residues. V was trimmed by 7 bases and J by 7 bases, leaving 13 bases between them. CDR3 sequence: CASNFETGGYTF. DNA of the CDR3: TGTGCCAGCAATTTTGAGACAGGTGGCTACACCTTC.

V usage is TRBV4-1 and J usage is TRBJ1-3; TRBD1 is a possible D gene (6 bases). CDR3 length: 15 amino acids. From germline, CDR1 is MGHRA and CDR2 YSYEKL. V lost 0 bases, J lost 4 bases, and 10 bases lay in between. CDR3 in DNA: TGCGCCAGCAGCCAAGAACTAGGGGGAGGAAACACCATATATTTT. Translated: CASSQELGGGNTIYF.

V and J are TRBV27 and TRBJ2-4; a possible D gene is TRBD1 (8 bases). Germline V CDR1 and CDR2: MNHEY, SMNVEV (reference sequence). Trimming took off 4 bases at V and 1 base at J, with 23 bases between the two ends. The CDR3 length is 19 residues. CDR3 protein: CASSSGTGGPLAAKNIQYF. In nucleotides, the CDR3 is TGTGCCAGCAGTTCCGGCACAGGGGGGCCACTAGCGGCCAAAAACATTCAGTACTTC.

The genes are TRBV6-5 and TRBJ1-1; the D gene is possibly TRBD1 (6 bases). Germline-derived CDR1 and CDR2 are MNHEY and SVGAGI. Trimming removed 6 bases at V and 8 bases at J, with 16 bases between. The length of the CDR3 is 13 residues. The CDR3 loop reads CASRSLTGYEAFF. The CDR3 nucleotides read TGTGCCAGCAGATCCTTGACAGGCTACGAAGCTTTCTTT.

The CDR3: CATSRGDSRLSGSPLHF. The CDR3 DNA is TGTGCCACCAGCAGAGGGGACAGCCGATTGAGTGGTTCACCCCTCCACTTT. This chain uses TRBV15 with TRBJ1-6, with TRBD1 matching over 7 bases. CDR1 LNHNV and CDR2 YYDKDF come from the germline V gene (reference sequence). There are 17 residues in the CDR3. The V and J ends lost 1 base and 9 bases, in that order; junction bases with no gene match: 12.

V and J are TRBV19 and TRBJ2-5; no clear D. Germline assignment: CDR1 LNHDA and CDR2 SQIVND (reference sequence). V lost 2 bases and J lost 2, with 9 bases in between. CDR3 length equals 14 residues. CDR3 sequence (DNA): TGTGCCAGTAGTATAACCTGGAAACAAGAGACCCAGTACTTC. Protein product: CASSITWKQETQYF.